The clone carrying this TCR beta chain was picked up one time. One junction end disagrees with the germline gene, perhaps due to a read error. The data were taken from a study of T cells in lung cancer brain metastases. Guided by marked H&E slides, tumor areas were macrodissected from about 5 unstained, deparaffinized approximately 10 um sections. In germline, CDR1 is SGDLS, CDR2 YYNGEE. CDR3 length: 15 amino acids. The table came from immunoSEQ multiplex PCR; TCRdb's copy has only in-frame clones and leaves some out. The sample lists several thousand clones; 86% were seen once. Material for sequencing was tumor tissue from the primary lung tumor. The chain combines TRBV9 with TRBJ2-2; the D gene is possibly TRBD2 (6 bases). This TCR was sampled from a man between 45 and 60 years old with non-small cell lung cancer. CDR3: CASSARDGRTGEPFF. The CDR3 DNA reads TGTGCCAGCAGCGCCCGGGACGGGAGAACCGGGGAGCCGTTTTTT.